This T cell receptor (beta chain) emerged from a study of blood T cell repertoires in COVID-19. In the study overall: From T cells, B-cell-depleted T cells, or PBMCs came the material, which was cDNA or gDNA.

The CDR3 loop spans 13 amino acids. From germline, CDR1 is MNHEY and CDR2 SVGAGI. The V and J ends lost 4 bases and 8 bases respectively, with 14 bases between them. The assay was immunoSEQ multiplex PCR, and TCRdb's table has in-frame clones only and misses some. The sample lists about 100,000 clones; around 85% were seen once. This chain joins TRBV6-5 and TRBJ1-1; D is undetermined. Sequencing was carried out using peripheral blood. This receptor was identified in a human donor in a cohort sampled during active COVID-19. The CDR3 DNA is TGTGCCAGCAGTTCCACGACACCAGGAGAAGCTTTCTTT. Translated: CASSSTTPGEAFF.